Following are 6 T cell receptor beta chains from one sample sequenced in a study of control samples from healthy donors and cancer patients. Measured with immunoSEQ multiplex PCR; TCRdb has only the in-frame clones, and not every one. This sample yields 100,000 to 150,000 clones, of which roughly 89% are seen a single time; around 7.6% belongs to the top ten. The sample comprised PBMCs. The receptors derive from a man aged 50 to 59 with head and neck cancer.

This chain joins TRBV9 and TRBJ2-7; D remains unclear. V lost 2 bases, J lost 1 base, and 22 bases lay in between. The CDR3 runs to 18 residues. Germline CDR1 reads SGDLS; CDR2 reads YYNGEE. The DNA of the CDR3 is TGTGCCAGCAGCGTCGCACCGGGTCTTTATACCGATTCCTACGAGCAGTACTTC. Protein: CASSVAPGLYTDSYEQYF.

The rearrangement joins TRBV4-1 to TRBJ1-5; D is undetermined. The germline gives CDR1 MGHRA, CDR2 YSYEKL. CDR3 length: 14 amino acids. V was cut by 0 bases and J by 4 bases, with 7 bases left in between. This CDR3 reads CASSQDIFNQPQHF. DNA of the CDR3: TGCGCCAGCAGCCAAGATATATTTAATCAGCCCCAGCATTTT.

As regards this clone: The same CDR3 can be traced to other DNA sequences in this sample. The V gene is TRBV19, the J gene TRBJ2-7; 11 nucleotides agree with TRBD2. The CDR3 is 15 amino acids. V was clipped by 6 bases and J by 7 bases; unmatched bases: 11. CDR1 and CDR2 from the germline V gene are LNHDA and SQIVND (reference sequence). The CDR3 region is CASSSQLAGEYEQYF. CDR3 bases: TGTGCCAGTAGCAGCCAACTAGCGGGAGAATATGAGCAGTACTTC.

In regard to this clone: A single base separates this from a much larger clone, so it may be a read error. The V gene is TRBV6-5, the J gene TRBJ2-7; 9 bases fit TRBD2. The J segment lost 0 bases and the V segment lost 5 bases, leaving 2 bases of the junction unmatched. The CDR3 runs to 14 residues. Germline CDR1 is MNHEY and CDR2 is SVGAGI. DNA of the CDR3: TGTGCCAGCAGTATTAGCGGGAGCTCCTACGAGCAGTACTTC. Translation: CASSISGSSYEQYF.

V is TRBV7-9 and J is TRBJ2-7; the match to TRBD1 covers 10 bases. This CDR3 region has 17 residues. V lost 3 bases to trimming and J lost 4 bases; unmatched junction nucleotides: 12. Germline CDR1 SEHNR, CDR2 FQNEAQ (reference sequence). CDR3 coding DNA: TGTGCCAGCAGCTTCGACAGGGGGCTTTTCCTACGTTACGAGCAGTACTTC. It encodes CASSFDRGLFLRYEQYF.

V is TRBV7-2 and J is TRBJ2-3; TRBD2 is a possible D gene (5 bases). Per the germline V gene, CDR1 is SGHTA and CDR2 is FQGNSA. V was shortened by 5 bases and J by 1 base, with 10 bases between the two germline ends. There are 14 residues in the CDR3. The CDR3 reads CASSPSSGTDTQYF. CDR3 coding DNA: TGTGCCAGCAGCCCTAGCAGCGGCACAGATACGCAGTATTTT.